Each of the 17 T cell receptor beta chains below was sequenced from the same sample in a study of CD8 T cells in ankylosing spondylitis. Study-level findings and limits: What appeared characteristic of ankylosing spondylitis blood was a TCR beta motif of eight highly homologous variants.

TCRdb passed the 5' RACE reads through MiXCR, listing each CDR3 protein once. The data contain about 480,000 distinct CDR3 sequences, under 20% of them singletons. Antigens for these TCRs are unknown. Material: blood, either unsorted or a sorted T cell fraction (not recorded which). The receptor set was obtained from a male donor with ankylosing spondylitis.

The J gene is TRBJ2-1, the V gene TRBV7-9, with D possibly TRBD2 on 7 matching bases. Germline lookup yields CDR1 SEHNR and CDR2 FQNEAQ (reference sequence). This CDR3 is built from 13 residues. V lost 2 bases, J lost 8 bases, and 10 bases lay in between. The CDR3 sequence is CASSLWGGYEQFF. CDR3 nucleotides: TGTGCCAGCAGCTTATGGGGGGGCTATGAGCAGTTCTTC.

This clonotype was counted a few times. CDR3 loop: CASSSDPARGNEQFF. Here the CDR3 DNA reads TGCGCCAGCAGCTCGGACCCCGCCCGGGGAAATGAGCAGTTCTTC. The rearrangement joins TRBV5-1 to TRBJ2-1, with a tentative D call TRBD2 (5 bases). Germline values: CDR1 SGHRS, CDR2 YFSETQ. Trimming left V 3 bases short and J 7 bases short, with 17 bases between. CDR3 length: 15 residues.

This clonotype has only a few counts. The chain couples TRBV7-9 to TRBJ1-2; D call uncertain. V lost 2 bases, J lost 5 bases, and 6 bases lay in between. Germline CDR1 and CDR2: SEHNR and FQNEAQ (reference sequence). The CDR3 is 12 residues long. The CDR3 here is CASSLWEYGYTF. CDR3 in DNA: TGTGCCAGCAGCTTATGGGAATATGGCTACACCTTC.

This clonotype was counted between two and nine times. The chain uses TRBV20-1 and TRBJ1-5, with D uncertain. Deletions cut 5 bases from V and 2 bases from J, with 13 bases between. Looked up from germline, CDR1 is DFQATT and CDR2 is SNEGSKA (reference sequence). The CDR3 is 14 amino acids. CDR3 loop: CSAVGLLGNQPQHF. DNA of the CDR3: TGCAGTGCTGTAGGGTTGTTAGGCAATCAGCCCCAGCATTTT.

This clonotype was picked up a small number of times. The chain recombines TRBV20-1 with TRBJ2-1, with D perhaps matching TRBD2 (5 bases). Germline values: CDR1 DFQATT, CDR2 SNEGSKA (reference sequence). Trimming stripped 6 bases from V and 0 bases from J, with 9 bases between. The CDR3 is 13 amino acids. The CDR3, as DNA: TGCAGTGCGATGAGGGACTCCTACAATGAGCAGTTCTTC. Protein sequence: CSAMRDSYNEQFF.

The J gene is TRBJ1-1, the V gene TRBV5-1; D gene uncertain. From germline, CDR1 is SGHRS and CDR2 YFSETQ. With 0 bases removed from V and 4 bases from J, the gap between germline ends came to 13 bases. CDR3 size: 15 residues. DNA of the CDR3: TGCGCCAGCAGCTTGGACTCATGGGCAGGCACTGAAGCTTTCTTT. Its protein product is CASSLDSWAGTEAFF.

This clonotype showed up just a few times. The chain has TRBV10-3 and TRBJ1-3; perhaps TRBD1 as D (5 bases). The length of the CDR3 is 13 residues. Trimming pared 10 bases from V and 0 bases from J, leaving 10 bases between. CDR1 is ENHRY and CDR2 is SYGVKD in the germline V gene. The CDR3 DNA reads TGTGCCACCACACAGGACTCTGGAAACACCATATATTTT. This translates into CATTQDSGNTIYF.

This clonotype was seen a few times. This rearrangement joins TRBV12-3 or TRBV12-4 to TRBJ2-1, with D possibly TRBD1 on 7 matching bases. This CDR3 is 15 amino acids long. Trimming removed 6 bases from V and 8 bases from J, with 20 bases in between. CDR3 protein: CASSLRQGGMDEQFF. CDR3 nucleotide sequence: TGTGCCAGCAGCCTCCGGCAGGGGGGCATGGATGAGCAGTTCTTC.

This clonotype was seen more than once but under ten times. CDR3 nucleotide sequence: TGCGCCAGCAGCTTGGCAGGGGATCGGGAGACCCAGTACTTC. As protein: CASSLAGDRETQYF. The chain employs TRBV5-1 and TRBJ2-5; possible D gene TRBD1, 6 bases. The CDR3 is made up of 14 amino acids. V was clipped by 0 bases and J by 5 bases, with 11 bases between them. Germline V gene data show CDR1 as SGHRS and CDR2 as YFSETQ.

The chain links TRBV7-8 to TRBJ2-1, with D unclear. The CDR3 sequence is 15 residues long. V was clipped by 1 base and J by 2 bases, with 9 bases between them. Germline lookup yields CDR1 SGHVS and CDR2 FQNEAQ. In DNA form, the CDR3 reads TGTGCCAGCAGCTTAGATGGGAAGCCCTACAATGAGCAGTTCTTC. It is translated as CASSLDGKPYNEQFF.

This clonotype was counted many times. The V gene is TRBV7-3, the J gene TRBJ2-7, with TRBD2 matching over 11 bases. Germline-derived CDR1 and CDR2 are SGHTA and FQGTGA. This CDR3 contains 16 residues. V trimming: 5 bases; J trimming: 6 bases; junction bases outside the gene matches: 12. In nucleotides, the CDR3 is TGTGCCAGCAGCCTCGGTACTAGCGGGAGAATAGGCGAGCAGTACTTC. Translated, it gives CASSLGTSGRIGEQYF.

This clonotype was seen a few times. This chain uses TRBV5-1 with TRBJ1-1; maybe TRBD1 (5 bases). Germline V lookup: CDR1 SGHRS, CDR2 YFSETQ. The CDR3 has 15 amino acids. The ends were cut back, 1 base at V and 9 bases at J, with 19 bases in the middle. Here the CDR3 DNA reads TGCGCCAGCAGCTTGTCCGGTCGGGGACTGGGAAAAGCTTTCTTT. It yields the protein CASSLSGRGLGKAFF.

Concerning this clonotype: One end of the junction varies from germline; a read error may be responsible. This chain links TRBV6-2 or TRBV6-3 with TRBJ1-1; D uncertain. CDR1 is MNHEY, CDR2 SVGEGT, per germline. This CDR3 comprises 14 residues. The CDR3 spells CASSYPGSGPDAFF. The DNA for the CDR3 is TGTGCCAGCAGTTACCCTGGGTCCGGCCCTGACGCTTTCTTT.

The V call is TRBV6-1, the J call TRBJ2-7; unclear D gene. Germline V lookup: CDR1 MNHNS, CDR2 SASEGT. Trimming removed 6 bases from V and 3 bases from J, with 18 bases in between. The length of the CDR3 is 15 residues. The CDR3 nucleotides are TGTGCCAGCAGAACGGTAGCTTGGAACGTCTACGAGCAGTACTTC. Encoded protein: CASRTVAWNVYEQYF.

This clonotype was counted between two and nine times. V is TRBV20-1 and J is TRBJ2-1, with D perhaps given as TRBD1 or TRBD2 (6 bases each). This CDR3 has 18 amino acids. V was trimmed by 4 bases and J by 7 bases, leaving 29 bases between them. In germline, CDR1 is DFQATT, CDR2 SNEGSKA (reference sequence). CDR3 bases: TGCAGTGCTAACCCTTGGGGGCTAGCGCTATCCCCGGGGAATGAGCAGTTCTTC. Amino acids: CSANPWGLALSPGNEQFF.

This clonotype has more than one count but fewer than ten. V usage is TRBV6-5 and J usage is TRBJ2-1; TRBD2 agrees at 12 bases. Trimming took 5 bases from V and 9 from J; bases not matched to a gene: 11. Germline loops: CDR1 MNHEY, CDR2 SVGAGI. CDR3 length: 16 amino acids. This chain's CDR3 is CASSTFPSGGAGEQFF. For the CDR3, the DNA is TGTGCCAGCAGTACTTTTCCTAGCGGGGGGGCCGGTGAGCAGTTCTTC.

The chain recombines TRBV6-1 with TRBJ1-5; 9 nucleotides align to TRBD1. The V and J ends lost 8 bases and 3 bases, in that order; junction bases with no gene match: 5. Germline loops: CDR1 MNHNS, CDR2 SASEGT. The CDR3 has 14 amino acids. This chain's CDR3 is CASGRDRDNQPQHF. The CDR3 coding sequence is TGTGCCAGCGGGAGGGACAGGGACAATCAGCCCCAGCATTTT.